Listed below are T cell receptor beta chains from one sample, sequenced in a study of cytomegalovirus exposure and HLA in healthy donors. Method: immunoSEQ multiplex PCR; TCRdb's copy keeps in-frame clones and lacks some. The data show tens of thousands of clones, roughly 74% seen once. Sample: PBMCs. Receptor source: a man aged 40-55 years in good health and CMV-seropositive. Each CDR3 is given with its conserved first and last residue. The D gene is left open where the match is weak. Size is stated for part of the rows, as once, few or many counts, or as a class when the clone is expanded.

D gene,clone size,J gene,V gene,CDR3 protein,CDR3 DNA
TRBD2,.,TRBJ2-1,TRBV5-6,CASSLRGLANEQFF,TGTGCCAGCAGTCTTCGGGGACTAGCCAATGAGCAGTTCTTC
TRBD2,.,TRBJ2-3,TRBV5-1,CASSLVSGGTDTQYF,TGCGCCAGCAGCTTGGTTAGCGGGGGGACAGATACGCAGTATTTT
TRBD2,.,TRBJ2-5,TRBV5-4,CASSLTDGGAKTQYF,TGTGCCAGCAGCTTGACTGACGGGGGGGCAAAGACCCAGTACTTC
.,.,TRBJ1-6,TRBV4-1,CASSQDASAGSPLHF,TGCGCCAGCAGCCAAGATGCATCGGCGGGGTCACCCCTCCACTTT
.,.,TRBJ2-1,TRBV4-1,CASSQEGTRNEQFF,TGCGCCAGCAGCCAAGAAGGGACTCGTAATGAGCAGTTCTTC
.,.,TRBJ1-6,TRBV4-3,CASSQEEGGGQTPLHF,TGCGCCAGCAGCCAAGAAGAAGGTGGGGGCCAGACACCCCTCCACTTT
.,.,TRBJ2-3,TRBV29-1,CSVGVTGLDTQYF,TGCAGCGTTGGAGTTACAGGGTTGGATACGCAGTATTTT
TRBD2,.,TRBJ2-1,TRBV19,CASSDGAGGPWNEQFF,TGTGCCAGTAGCGATGGGGCGGGGGGGCCCTGGAATGAGCAGTTCTTC
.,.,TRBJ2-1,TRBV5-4,CASSLGAGLKYNEQFF,TGTGCCAGCAGCTTGGGGGCTGGCCTGAAGTACAATGAGCAGTTCTTC
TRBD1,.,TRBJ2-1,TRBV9,CASSGGTGGYNEQFF,TGTGCCAGCAGCGGCGGGACAGGGGGCTACAATGAGCAGTTCTTC
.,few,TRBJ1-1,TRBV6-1,CASKFSLNTEAFF,TGTGCCAGCAAATTCTCCCTGAACACTGAAGCTTTCTTT
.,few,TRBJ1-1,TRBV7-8,CASSLVEGNTEAFF,TGTGCCAGCAGCTTAGTAGAGGGGAACACTGAAGCTTTCTTT
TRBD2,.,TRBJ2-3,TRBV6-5,CASRPRGGADTQYF,TGTGCCAGCAGGCCTCGGGGGGGCGCGGATACGCAGTATTTT
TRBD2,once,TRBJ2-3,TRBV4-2,CASTRNPAGGGITDTQYF,TGTGCCAGCACCCGAAACCCAGCGGGGGGGGGAATCACAGATACGCAGTATTTT
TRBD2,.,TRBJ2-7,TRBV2,CASSEIEGGYEQYF,TGTGCCAGCAGTGAGATAGAGGGAGGGTACGAGCAGTACTTC
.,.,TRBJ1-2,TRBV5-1,CASSDSLGGREGYTF,TGCGCCAGCAGTGATTCCCTGGGGGGGCGAGAGGGCTACACCTTC
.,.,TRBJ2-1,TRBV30,CAWGARYNEQFF,TGTGCCTGGGGGGCCCGCTACAATGAGCAGTTCTTC
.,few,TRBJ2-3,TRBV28,CASSLGSPATDTQYF,TGTGCCAGCAGTTTAGGGTCCCCAGCGACAGATACGCAGTATTTT
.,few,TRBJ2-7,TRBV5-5,CASSLQGVTYEQYF,TGTGCCAGCAGCTTGCAAGGGGTCACCTACGAGCAGTACTTC
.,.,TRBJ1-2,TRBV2,CASSPDYSRYTF,TGTGCCAGCAGCCCGGACTATTCAAGGTACACCTTC
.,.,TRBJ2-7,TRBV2,CASSEARKGARTYEQYF,TGTGCCAGCAGTGAAGCGAGGAAGGGAGCACGGACCTACGAGCAGTACTTC
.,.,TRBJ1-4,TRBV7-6,CASSLTTGRNEKLFF,TGTGCCAGCAGTCTCACAACAGGGAGAAATGAAAAACTGTTTTTT
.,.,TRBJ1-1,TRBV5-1,CASSLAGEGNAEAFF,TGCGCCAGCAGCTTGGCGGGGGAAGGGAATGCTGAAGCTTTCTTT
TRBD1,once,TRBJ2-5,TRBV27,CASSPYGTGGKETQYF,TGTGCCAGCAGTCCATACGGGACAGGGGGCAAAGAGACCCAGTACTTC
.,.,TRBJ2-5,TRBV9,CASSASGHQETQYF,TGTGCCAGCAGCGCCAGCGGACACCAAGAGACCCAGTACTTC
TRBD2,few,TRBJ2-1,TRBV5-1,CASSLFSGEEQFF,TGCGCCAGCAGCTTGTTCAGCGGGGAAGAGCAGTTCTTC
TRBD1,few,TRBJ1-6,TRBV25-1,CASRPTGKGGSPLHF,TGTGCCAGCAGACCGACAGGGAAAGGGGGTTCACCCCTCCACTTT
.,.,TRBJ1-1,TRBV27,CASRPLLGALTRNTEAFF,TGTGCCAGCAGGCCTCTCTTGGGGGCCCTTACACGGAACACTGAAGCTTTCTTT
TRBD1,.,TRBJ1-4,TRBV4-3,CASSQDLSEDRGEKLFF,TGCGCCAGCAGCCAAGATCTCTCTGAGGACAGGGGTGAAAAACTGTTTTTT
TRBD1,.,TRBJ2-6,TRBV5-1,CASSSQGSGANVLTF,TGCGCCAGCAGTTCACAGGGGTCCGGGGCCAACGTCCTGACTTTC
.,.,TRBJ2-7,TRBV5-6,CASSFPTSHEQYF,TGTGCCAGCAGCTTCCCGACAAGCCACGAGCAGTACTTC
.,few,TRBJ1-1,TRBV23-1,CASSQSGGAKTEAFF,TGCGCCAGCAGTCAATCTGGGGGGGCGAAAACTGAAGCTTTCTTT
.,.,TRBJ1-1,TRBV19,CASKPTGNTEAFF,TGTGCCAGTAAGCCGACAGGGAACACTGAAGCTTTCTTT
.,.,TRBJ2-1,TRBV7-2,CASSSGGLQRNEQFF,TGTGCCAGCAGCTCCGGGGGACTCCAACGGAATGAGCAGTTCTTC
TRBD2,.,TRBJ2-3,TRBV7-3,CASSVAGGAGTDTQYF,TGTGCCAGCAGCGTCGCCGGGGGGGCCGGCACAGATACGCAGTATTTT
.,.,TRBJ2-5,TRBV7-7,CASSKRLATETQYF,TGTGCCAGCAGCAAAAGGCTAGCCACGGAGACCCAGTACTTC
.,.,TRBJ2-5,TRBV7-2,CASSPRTDSSNLHF,TGTGCCAGCAGCCCACGGACGGACAGTTCTAACCTACACTTC
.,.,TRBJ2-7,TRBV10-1,CASSESGSSYEQYF,TGCGCCAGCAGTGAGTCGGGGAGCTCCTACGAGCAGTACTTC
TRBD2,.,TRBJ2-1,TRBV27,CASSLGLAGYNEQFF,TGTGCCAGCAGTTTAGGACTAGCGGGGTACAATGAGCAGTTCTTC
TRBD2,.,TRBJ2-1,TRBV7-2,CASSLGLAYNEQFF,TGTGCCAGCAGCCTCGGACTAGCCTACAATGAGCAGTTCTTC
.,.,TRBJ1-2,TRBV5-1,CASSFNEGYGYTF,TGCGCCAGCAGCTTTAATGAGGGCTATGGCTACACCTTC
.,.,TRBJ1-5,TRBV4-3,CASSQEAGGNQPQHF,TGCGCCAGCAGCCAAGAGGCCGGGGGCAATCAGCCCCAGCATTTT
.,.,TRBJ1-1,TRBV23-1,CASSHVFSFF,TGCGCCAGCAGTCACGTATTCTCTTTCTTT
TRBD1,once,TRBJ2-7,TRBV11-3,CASSERTGGTEQYF,TGTGCCAGCAGCGAGAGGACAGGGGGAACCGAGCAGTACTTC
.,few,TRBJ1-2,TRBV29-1,CSVEEVQGGNYGYTF,TGCAGCGTTGAAGAGGTCCAGGGTGGCAACTATGGCTACACCTTC